One and the same sample provided the 9 T cell receptor beta chains below, sequenced in a study of blood T cells in healthy people across ages. With a J-beta primer mix and a sample-barcoded 5' primer, a second PCR ran about 7 to 11 cycles. TCRdb independently ran MiXCR on the 5' RACE reads; one entry per CDR3 protein. The sample records fewer than 950,000 distinct CDR3 sequences, under 40% being singletons. What was sequenced was blood. These receptors were obtained from a man younger than 35 in good health.

V gene TRBV2 combines with J gene TRBJ1-2; 8 positions agree with TRBD1. Germline trimming cut 4 bases from V and 8 bases from J; bases unmatched to any gene: 15. CDR3 length equals 16 residues. Per the germline V gene, CDR1 is SNHLY and CDR2 is FYNNEI. DNA for the CDR3: TGTGCCAGCAGTGTGAGAGTTGGACAGGGAGTTCTCGGCTACACCTTC. Protein sequence: CASSVRVGQGVLGYTF.

This clonotype was seen many times. The chain links TRBV25-1 to TRBJ2-1, with unresolved D. Germline loops: CDR1 MGHDK, CDR2 SYGVNS. The CDR3 has 12 amino acids. The ends were cut back, 5 bases at V and 4 bases at J, with 6 bases in the middle. The CDR3 sequence is CASSSTYNEQFF. CDR3 nucleotides: TGTGCCAGCAGTAGTACATACAATGAGCAGTTCTTC.

This rearrangement joins TRBV7-2 to TRBJ2-7, with D tentatively TRBD2 (6 bases). Germline CDR1 is SGHTA and CDR2 is FQGNSA. This CDR3 is 13 amino acids long. V was cut by 4 bases and J by 3 bases, with 10 bases left in between. The CDR3 nucleotides are TGTGCCAGCAGCTCCGGGACTTACTACGAGCAGTACTTC. It encodes CASSSGTYYEQYF. The complete variable domain, with remaining parts taken from reference TRBV7-2 and TRBJ2-7, reads GAGVSQSPSNKVTEKGKDVELRCDPISGHTALYWYRQSLGQGLEFLIYFQGNSAPDKSGLPSDRFSAERTGGSVSTLTIQRTQQEDSAVYLCASSSGTYYEQYFGPGTRLTVT.

V usage is TRBV20-1 and J usage is TRBJ1-5; possible D gene TRBD1, 5 bases. Germline assignment: CDR1 DFQATT and CDR2 SNEGSKA (reference sequence). Trimming took 5 bases from V and 4 from J, leaving 12 bases between them. This CDR3 contains 13 residues. The CDR3 DNA sequence: TGCAGTGCTGACCGGGGGAGAAATCAGCCCCAGCATTTT. This encodes CSADRGRNQPQHF.

The V and J genes are TRBV5-5 and TRBJ2-2; D is uncertain. The germline gives CDR1 SGHKS, CDR2 YYEKEE (reference sequence). The CDR3 runs 14 residues. Trimming removed 2 bases from V and 4 bases from J, with 9 bases in between. The CDR3 DNA is TGTGCCAGCAGCTTTGGCAGTCTCACCGGGGAGCTGTTTTTT. Translated, it gives CASSFGSLTGELFF.

Ten or more counts support this clonotype. The V call is TRBV6-5, the J call TRBJ2-3; D not certain. The V end was cut by 4 bases, the J end by 6 bases, with 11 bases between. Germline V gene data show CDR1 as MNHEY and CDR2 as SVGAGI. The CDR3 runs to 13 residues. This chain's CDR3 is CASSSRAWDTQYF. For the CDR3, the DNA is TGTGCCAGCAGTTCTCGGGCTTGGGATACGCAGTATTTT.

V and J are TRBV20-1 and TRBJ2-1; D is ambiguous. CDR1 and CDR2 (germline): DFQATT, SNEGSKA (reference sequence). The CDR3 covers 11 residues. Trimming took 1 base from V and 7 from J, leaving 5 bases between them. CDR3 nucleotides: TGCAGTGCTAGAGGGAGAAATGAGCAGTTCTTC. Amino acids: CSARGRNEQFF.

CDR3 DNA: TGCGCCAGCAGCCATGGCGGACGGTCAAATTCACCCCTCCACTTT. As protein: CASSHGGRSNSPLHF. J is TRBJ1-6 and V is TRBV4-3; D uncertain. V lost 3 bases, J lost 7 bases, and 13 bases lay in between. Germline V lookup: CDR1 LGHNA, CDR2 YSLEER. The CDR3 spans 15 residues.

The genes are TRBV5-5 and TRBJ2-1, with D possibly matching TRBD1 (6 bases). Germline-derived CDR1 and CDR2 are SGHKS and YYEKEE (reference sequence). Trimming removed 6 bases from V and 10 bases from J, with 20 bases in between. This CDR3 has 14 residues. The CDR3 is CASTLAIEGEEQFF. The CDR3, as DNA: TGTGCCAGCACCCTGGCCATCGAGGGGGAAGAGCAGTTCTTC.